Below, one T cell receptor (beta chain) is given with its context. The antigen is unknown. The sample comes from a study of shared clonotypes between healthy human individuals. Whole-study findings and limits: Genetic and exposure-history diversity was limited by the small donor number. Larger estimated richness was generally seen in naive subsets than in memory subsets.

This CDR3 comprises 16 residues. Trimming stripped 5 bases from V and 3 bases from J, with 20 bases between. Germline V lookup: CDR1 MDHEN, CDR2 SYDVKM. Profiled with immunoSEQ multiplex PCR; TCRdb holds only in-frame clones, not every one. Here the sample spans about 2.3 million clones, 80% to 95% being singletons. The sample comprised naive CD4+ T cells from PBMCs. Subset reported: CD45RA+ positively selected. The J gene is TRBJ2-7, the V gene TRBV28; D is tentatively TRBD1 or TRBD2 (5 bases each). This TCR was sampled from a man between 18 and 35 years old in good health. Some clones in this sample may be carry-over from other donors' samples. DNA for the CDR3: TGTGCCAGCAGTGATATTGCCGGGACGGGCAACTACGAGCAGTACTTC. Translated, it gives CASSDIAGTGNYEQYF. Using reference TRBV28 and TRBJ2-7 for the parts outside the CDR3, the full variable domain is DVKVTQSSRYLVKRTGEKVFLECVQDMDHENMFWYRQDPGLGLRLIYFSYDVKMKEKGDIPEGYSVSREKKERFSLILESASTNQTSMYLCASSDIAGTGNYEQYFGPGTRLTVT.